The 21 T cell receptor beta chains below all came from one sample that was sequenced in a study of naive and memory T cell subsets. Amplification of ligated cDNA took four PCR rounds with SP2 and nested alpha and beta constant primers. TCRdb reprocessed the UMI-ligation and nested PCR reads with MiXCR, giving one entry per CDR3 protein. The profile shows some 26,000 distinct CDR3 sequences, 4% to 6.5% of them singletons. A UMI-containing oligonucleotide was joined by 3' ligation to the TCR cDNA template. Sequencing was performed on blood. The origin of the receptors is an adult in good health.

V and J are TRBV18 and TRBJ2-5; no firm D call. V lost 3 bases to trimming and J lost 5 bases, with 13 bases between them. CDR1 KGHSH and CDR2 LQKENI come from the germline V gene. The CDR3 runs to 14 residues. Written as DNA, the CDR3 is TGTGCCAGCTCACCTCCTAATTCGATGGAGACCCAGTACTTC. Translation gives CASSPPNSMETQYF.

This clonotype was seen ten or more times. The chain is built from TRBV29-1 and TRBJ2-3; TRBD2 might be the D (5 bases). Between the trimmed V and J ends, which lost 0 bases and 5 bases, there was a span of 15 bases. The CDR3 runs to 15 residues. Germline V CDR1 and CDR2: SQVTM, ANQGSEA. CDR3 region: CSVEDPGVGRDTQYF. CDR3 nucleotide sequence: TGCAGCGTTGAAGATCCCGGGGTAGGGAGAGATACGCAGTATTTT.

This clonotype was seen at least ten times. The CDR3 sequence is CASSPYNEQFF. The CDR3 DNA reads as TGTGCCAGCAGCCCCTACAATGAGCAGTTCTTC. The chain is built from TRBV7-2 and TRBJ2-1, with no clear D. Germline CDR1 is SGHTA and CDR2 is FQGNSA. With 5 bases removed from V and 2 bases from J, the gap between germline ends came to 1 base. The CDR3 contains 11 residues. Full variable domain (outside the CDR3, taken from reference TRBV7-2 and TRBJ2-1): GAGVSQSPSNKVTEKGKDVELRCDPISGHTALYWYRQSLGQGLEFLIYFQGNSAPDKSGLPSDRFSAERTGGSVSTLTIQRTQQEDSAVYLCASSPYNEQFFGPGTRLTVL.

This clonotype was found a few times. The CDR3 loop is CASSLSWYEGSEQYF. The CDR3 nucleotides read TGTGCCAGCAGTTTATCCTGGTACGAGGGCTCCGAGCAGTACTTC. This rearrangement joins TRBV27 to TRBJ2-7; possible D gene TRBD2, 5 bases. This CDR3 contains 15 residues. Germline loops: CDR1 MNHEY, CDR2 SMNVEV (reference sequence). V lost 0 bases to trimming and J lost 6 bases, with 15 bases between them.

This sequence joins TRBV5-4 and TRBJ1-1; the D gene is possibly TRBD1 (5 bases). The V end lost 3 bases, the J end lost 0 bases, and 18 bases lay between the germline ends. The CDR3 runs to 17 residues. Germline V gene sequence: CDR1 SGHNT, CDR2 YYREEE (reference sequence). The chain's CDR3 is CASSWGTGNILNTEAFF. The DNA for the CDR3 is TGTGCCAGCAGCTGGGGCACAGGAAACATTCTGAACACTGAAGCTTTCTTT.

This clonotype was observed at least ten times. The CDR3 loop reads CSVASGTKDTQYF. CDR3 nucleotide sequence: TGCAGCGTGGCTAGCGGGACAAAAGATACGCAGTATTTT. The rearrangement joins TRBV29-1 to TRBJ2-3, with 9 bases lining up with TRBD2. CDR3 length: 13 residues. With 6 bases clipped from V and 5 bases from J, the junction kept 6 bases outside the gene matches. Germline V lookup: CDR1 SQVTM, CDR2 ANQGSEA.

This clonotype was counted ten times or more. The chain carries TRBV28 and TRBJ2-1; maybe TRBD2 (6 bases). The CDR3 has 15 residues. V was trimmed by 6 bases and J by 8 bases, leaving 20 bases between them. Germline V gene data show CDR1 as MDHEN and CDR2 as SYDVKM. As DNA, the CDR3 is TGTGCCAGCAGCCTCCTCCCAACTAGCTCGGATGAGCAGTTCTTC. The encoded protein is CASSLLPTSSDEQFF.

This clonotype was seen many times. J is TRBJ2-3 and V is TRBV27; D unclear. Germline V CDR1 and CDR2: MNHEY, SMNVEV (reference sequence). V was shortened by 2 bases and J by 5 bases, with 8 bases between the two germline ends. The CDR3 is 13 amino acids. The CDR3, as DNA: TGTGCCAGCAGTTTAGCCGCTGGAGATACGCAGTATTTT. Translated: CASSLAAGDTQYF.

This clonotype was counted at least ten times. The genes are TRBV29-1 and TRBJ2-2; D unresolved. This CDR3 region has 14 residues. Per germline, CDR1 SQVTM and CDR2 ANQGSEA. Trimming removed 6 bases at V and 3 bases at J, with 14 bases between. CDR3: CSVAKGRDTGELFF. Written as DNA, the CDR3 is TGCAGCGTCGCTAAGGGCCGGGACACCGGGGAGCTGTTTTTT.

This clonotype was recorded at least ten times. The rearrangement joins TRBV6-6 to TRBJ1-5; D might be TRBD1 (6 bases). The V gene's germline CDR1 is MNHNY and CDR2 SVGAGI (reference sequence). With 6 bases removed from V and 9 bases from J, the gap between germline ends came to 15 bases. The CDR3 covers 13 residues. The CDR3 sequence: CASRSGAGRPQHF. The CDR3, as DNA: TGTGCCAGCAGATCGGGGGCCGGGCGGCCCCAGCATTTT.

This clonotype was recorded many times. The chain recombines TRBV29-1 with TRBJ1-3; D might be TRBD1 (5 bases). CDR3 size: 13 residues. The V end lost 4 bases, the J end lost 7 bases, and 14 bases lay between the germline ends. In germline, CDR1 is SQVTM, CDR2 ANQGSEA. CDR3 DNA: TGCAGCGTTGGCATCGGCGGGGGGAACACCATATATTTT. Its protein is CSVGIGGGNTIYF.

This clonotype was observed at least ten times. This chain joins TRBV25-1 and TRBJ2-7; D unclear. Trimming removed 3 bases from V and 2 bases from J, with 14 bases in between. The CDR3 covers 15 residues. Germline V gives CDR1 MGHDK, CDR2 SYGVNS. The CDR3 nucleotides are TGTGCCAGCAGTGAGAGCGCGGCTACTCCCTACGAGCAGTACTTC. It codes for CASSESAATPYEQYF.

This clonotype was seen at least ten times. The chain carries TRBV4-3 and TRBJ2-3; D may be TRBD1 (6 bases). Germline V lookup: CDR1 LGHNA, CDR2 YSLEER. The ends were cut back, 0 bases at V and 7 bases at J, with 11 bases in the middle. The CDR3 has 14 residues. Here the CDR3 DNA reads TGCGCCAGCAGCCAAGATAGGACAGAATATACGCAGTATTTT. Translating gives CASSQDRTEYTQYF.

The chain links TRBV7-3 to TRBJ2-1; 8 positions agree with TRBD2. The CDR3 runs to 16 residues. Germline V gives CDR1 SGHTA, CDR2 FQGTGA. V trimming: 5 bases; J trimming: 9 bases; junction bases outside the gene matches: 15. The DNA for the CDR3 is TGTGCCAGCAGCCCTCATGAACCGGGACTAGTAGCTGAGCAGTTCTTC. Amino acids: CASSPHEPGLVAEQFF.

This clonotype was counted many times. The CDR3 sequence: CASSLADSGANVLTF. The CDR3 region has the DNA TGTGCCAGCAGTTTGGCGGACTCTGGGGCCAACGTCCTGACTTTC. J is TRBJ2-6 and V is TRBV6-2 or TRBV6-3; D gene ambiguous. The CDR3 length is 15 residues. Looked up from germline, CDR1 is MNHEY and CDR2 is SVGEGT. Trimming took 4 bases from V and 0 from J, leaving 7 bases between them.

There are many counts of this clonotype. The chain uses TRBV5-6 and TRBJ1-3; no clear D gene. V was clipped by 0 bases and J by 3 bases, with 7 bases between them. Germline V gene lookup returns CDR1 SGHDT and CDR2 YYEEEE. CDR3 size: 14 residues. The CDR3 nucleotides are TGTGCCAGCAGCTTGGGTCAGGATGGAAACACCATATATTTT. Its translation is CASSLGQDGNTIYF.

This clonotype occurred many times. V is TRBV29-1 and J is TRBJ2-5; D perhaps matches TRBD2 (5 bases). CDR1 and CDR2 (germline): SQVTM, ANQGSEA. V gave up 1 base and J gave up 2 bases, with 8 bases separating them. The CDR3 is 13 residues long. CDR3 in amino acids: CSVEAQRQETQYF. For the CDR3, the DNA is TGCAGCGTTGAAGCTCAGCGGCAAGAGACCCAGTACTTC. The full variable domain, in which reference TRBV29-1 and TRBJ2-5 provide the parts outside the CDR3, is SAVISQKPSRDICQRGTSLTIQCQVDSQVTMMFWYRQQPGQSLTLIATANQGSEATYESGFVIDKFPISRPNLTFSTLTVSNMSPEDSSIYLCSVEAQRQETQYFGPGTRLLVL.

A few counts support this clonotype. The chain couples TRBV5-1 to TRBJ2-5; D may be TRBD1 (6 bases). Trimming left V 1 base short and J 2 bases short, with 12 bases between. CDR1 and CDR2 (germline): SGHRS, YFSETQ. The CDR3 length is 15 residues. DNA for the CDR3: TGCGCCAGCAGCTTGAGGGGAACAGGGCAAGAGACCCAGTACTTC. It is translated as CASSLRGTGQETQYF.

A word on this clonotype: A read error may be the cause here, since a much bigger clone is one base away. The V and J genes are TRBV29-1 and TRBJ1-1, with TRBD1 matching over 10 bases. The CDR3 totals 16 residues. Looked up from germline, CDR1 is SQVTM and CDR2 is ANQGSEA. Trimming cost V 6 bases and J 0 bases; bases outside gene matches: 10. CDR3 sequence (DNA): TGCAGCGTATCCGGGACAGGGGAAAACTTGAACACTGAAGCTTTCTTT. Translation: CSVSGTGENLNTEAFF.

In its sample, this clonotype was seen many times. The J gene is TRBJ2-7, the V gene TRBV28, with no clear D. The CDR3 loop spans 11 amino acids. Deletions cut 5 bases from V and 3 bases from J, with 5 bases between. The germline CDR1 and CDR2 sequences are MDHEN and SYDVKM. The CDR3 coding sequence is TGTGCCAGCAGTGCCTACTACGAGCAGTACTTC. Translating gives CASSAYYEQYF.

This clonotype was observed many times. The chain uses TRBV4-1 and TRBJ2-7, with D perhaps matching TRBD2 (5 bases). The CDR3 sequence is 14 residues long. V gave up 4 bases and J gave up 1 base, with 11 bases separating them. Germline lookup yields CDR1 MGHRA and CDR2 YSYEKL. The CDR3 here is CASSPKEVSYEQYF. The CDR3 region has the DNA TGCGCCAGCAGCCCGAAGGAGGTGTCCTACGAGCAGTACTTC.